A selection of T cell receptor beta chains follows, all from one sample in a study of T cell responses to AZD1222 COVID-19 vaccine. Method: immunoSEQ multiplex PCR; TCRdb's copy keeps in-frame clones and lacks some. The table has approximately 91,000 clones, around 93% seen once. The sequencing used peripheral blood, collected 28 days after the second AZD1222 dose. All receptors come from an adult who received the AZD1222 COVID-19 vaccine. CDR3s include the opening cysteine and the closing phenylalanine or tryptophan. Fields, in order: clone size, D gene, J gene, V gene, CDR3 protein, CDR3 DNA. D genes are given only for firm matches. Clone size is given for some rows only: seen once, a few or many times, or a class if the clone is expanded.

clone_size: -
d_call: -
j_call: TRBJ1-2
v_call: TRBV29-1
cdr3_aa: CSVEDTDGYTF
cdr3_nt: TGCAGCGTTGAAGACACGGATGGCTACACCTTC

clone_size: -
d_call: TRBD1
j_call: TRBJ1-1
v_call: TRBV6-5
cdr3_aa: CASSYGTANTEAFF
cdr3_nt: TGTGCCAGCAGTTACGGGACAGCTAACACTGAAGCTTTCTTT

clone_size: -
d_call: -
j_call: TRBJ1-2
v_call: TRBV28
cdr3_aa: CASNPGREVYGYTF
cdr3_nt: TGTGCCAGCAATCCGGGCAGAGAGGTCTATGGCTACACCTTC

clone_size: once
d_call: TRBD2
j_call: TRBJ2-1
v_call: TRBV5-4
cdr3_aa: CASSLWTSGGHNEQFF
cdr3_nt: TGTGCCAGCAGCTTGTGGACTAGCGGGGGTCACAATGAGCAGTTCTTC

clone_size: -
d_call: TRBD1
j_call: TRBJ2-7
v_call: TRBV5-1
cdr3_aa: CASSSLDRGGEQYF
cdr3_nt: TGCGCCAGCAGCTCGCTGGACAGGGGCGGAGAGCAGTACTTC

clone_size: -
d_call: -
j_call: TRBJ1-2
v_call: TRBV30
cdr3_aa: CAWSVLTRCGYTF
cdr3_nt: TGTGCCTGGAGTGTATTGACACGCTGTGGCTACACCTTC

clone_size: -
d_call: -
j_call: TRBJ2-7
v_call: TRBV11-2
cdr3_aa: CASSLVGHLSYEQYF
cdr3_nt: TGTGCCAGCAGCTTAGTGGGACACCTTTCCTACGAGCAGTACTTC

clone_size: -
d_call: -
j_call: TRBJ2-7
v_call: TRBV6-5
cdr3_aa: CASSYGIRDYEQYF
cdr3_nt: TGTGCCAGCAGTTACGGAATTAGGGACTACGAGCAGTACTTC

clone_size: -
d_call: TRBD2
j_call: TRBJ2-7
v_call: TRBV5-4
cdr3_aa: CASNYLTLAVKGEQYF
cdr3_nt: TGTGCCAGCAACTATCTTACTCTAGCGGTGAAGGGGGAGCAGTACTTC

clone_size: -
d_call: -
j_call: TRBJ1-2
v_call: TRBV28
cdr3_aa: CASSNYGYTF
cdr3_nt: TGTGCCAGCAGTAACTATGGCTACACCTTC

clone_size: -
d_call: -
j_call: TRBJ2-7
v_call: TRBV19
cdr3_aa: CASSMDHGAHEQYF
cdr3_nt: TGTGCCAGTAGTATGGACCACGGGGCCCACGAGCAGTACTTC

clone_size: few
d_call: TRBD1
j_call: TRBJ1-1
v_call: TRBV5-6
cdr3_aa: CASTPQGGWTEAFF
cdr3_nt: TGTGCCAGCACACCCCAGGGGGGATGGACTGAAGCTTTCTTT

clone_size: -
d_call: -
j_call: TRBJ1-2
v_call: TRBV28
cdr3_aa: CASSLNSYGYTF
cdr3_nt: TGTGCCAGCAGCCTTAACAGCTATGGCTACACCTTC

clone_size: -
d_call: -
j_call: TRBJ2-5
v_call: TRBV7-2
cdr3_aa: CASSSRAEETQYF
cdr3_nt: TGTGCCAGCAGCTCTAGGGCAGAAGAGACCCAGTACTTC

clone_size: -
d_call: -
j_call: TRBJ2-6
v_call: TRBV25-1
cdr3_aa: CASSDHSGANVLTF
cdr3_nt: TGTGCCAGCAGTGATCACTCTGGGGCCAACGTCCTGACTTTC

clone_size: -
d_call: -
j_call: TRBJ2-5
v_call: TRBV7-9
cdr3_aa: CASSPEYKETQYF
cdr3_nt: TGTGCCAGCAGCCCCGAGTACAAAGAGACCCAGTACTTC

clone_size: -
d_call: -
j_call: TRBJ2-7
v_call: TRBV21-1
cdr3_aa: CASSNLDRGKSDEQYF
cdr3_nt: TGTGCCAGCAGCAACCTGGACAGGGGTAAATCCGACGAGCAGTACTTC

clone_size: -
d_call: -
j_call: TRBJ1-1
v_call: TRBV5-1
cdr3_aa: CASSLEGFVGTEAFF
cdr3_nt: TGCGCCAGCAGCTTGGAGGGGTTTGTAGGCACTGAAGCTTTCTTT

clone_size: -
d_call: -
j_call: TRBJ2-3
v_call: TRBV15
cdr3_aa: CATSRDGSSASTDTQYF
cdr3_nt: TGTGCCACCAGCAGAGATGGGTCCAGCGCTAGCACAGATACGCAGTATTTT

clone_size: -
d_call: -
j_call: TRBJ2-4
v_call: TRBV7-9
cdr3_aa: CASSLEGPNIQYF
cdr3_nt: TGTGCCAGCAGCTTAGAGGGTCCGAACATTCAGTACTTC

clone_size: -
d_call: -
j_call: TRBJ2-1
v_call: TRBV28
cdr3_aa: CASSNFKPRDRLRFGYNEQFF
cdr3_nt: -

clone_size: -
d_call: TRBD2
j_call: TRBJ2-1
v_call: TRBV19
cdr3_aa: CASSIGTNNEQFF
cdr3_nt: TGTGCCAGTAGTATCGGGACTAACAATGAGCAGTTCTTC

clone_size: -
d_call: TRBD1
j_call: TRBJ1-4
v_call: TRBV6-5
cdr3_aa: CAILTGDTNEKLFF
cdr3_nt: TGTGCCATCTTGACAGGGGACACTAATGAAAAACTGTTTTTT

clone_size: -
d_call: TRBD2
j_call: TRBJ2-7
v_call: TRBV4-3
cdr3_aa: CASSQAPLVGGSGSYEQYF
cdr3_nt: TGCGCCAGCAGCCAAGCTCCCCTCGTTGGAGGGAGCGGGAGCTACGAGCAGTACTTC

clone_size: -
d_call: -
j_call: TRBJ1-5
v_call: TRBV6-5
cdr3_aa: CASSYGRSNQPQHF
cdr3_nt: TGTGCCAGCAGTTATGGGAGGTCCAATCAGCCCCAGCATTTT

clone_size: -
d_call: TRBD2
j_call: TRBJ2-2
v_call: TRBV6-6
cdr3_aa: CASSSLAGDPFGELFF
cdr3_nt: TGTGCCAGCAGCAGCCTAGCGGGAGACCCGTTCGGGGAGCTGTTTTTT

clone_size: few
d_call: -
j_call: TRBJ2-7
v_call: TRBV28
cdr3_aa: CASRQDRGKRGLGASYEQYF
cdr3_nt: TGTGCCAGCAGACAGGACAGGGGAAAGAGGGGACTAGGTGCCTCCTACGAGCAGTACTTC

clone_size: -
d_call: -
j_call: TRBJ2-1
v_call: TRBV5-1
cdr3_aa: CASSSAGGDEQFF
cdr3_nt: TGCGCCAGCAGCTCGGCAGGGGGGGATGAGCAGTTCTTC

clone_size: -
d_call: -
j_call: TRBJ1-1
v_call: TRBV28
cdr3_aa: CASRAGPRHKKENTEAFF
cdr3_nt: TGTGCCAGCAGGGCGGGACCCAGACATAAAAAGGAGAACACTGAAGCTTTCTTT

clone_size: -
d_call: -
j_call: TRBJ2-1
v_call: TRBV29-1
cdr3_aa: CSVVDPGSYNEQFF
cdr3_nt: TGCAGCGTTGTAGATCCAGGCTCCTACAATGAGCAGTTCTTC

clone_size: -
d_call: -
j_call: TRBJ2-5
v_call: TRBV14
cdr3_aa: CASSQDPLGETQYF
cdr3_nt: TGTGCCAGCAGCCAAGATCCACTAGGAGAGACCCAGTACTTC

clone_size: -
d_call: -
j_call: TRBJ1-2
v_call: TRBV28
cdr3_aa: CASSPRGGSYGYTF
cdr3_nt: TGTGCCAGCAGCCCCCGGGGAGGATCCTATGGCTACACCTTC

clone_size: -
d_call: -
j_call: TRBJ1-1
v_call: TRBV19
cdr3_aa: CASSPRGSGNTEAFF
cdr3_nt: TGTGCCAGTAGCCCAAGGGGGTCCGGGAACACTGAAGCTTTCTTT

clone_size: -
d_call: TRBD1
j_call: TRBJ1-2
v_call: TRBV5-6
cdr3_aa: CASSSDRSLYGYTF
cdr3_nt: TGTGCCAGCAGCTCGGACAGGAGCCTCTATGGCTACACCTTC

clone_size: -
d_call: TRBD2
j_call: TRBJ2-1
v_call: TRBV5-1
cdr3_aa: CASSPAGTSGYNEQFF
cdr3_nt: TGCGCCAGCAGCCCGGCCGGGACTAGCGGATACAATGAGCAGTTCTTC

clone_size: -
d_call: -
j_call: TRBJ1-6
v_call: TRBV11-2
cdr3_aa: CASSFQTSGSPLHF
cdr3_nt: TGTGCCAGCAGCTTTCAGACATCTGGTTCACCCCTCCACTTT

clone_size: -
d_call: -
j_call: TRBJ2-7
v_call: TRBV7-8
cdr3_aa: CASSLEGASLVYEQYF
cdr3_nt: TGTGCCAGCAGCTTAGAAGGGGCCAGCTTAGTCTACGAGCAGTACTTC

clone_size: once
d_call: TRBD1
j_call: TRBJ1-5
v_call: TRBV5-1
cdr3_aa: CASSLGAGQGNQPQHF
cdr3_nt: TGCGCCAGCAGCTTGGGCGCGGGACAGGGCAATCAGCCCCAGCATTTT

clone_size: -
d_call: TRBD1
j_call: TRBJ2-1
v_call: TRBV15
cdr3_aa: CATSRPGQGRNEQFF
cdr3_nt: TGTGCCACGTCGCGGCCGGGACAGGGTAGGAATGAGCAGTTCTTC